This T cell receptor beta chain is from a study of OX40 agonist ivuxolimab in advanced cancers. Study summary: All patients had ivuxolimab intravenously every 2 weeks at 0.01 to 10 mg/kg.

The method was immunoSEQ multiplex PCR; TCRdb's version includes in-frame clones alone and lacks a portion of them. The sample has tens of thousands of clones; around 87% are singletons. CDR3 size: 18 residues. Germline lookup yields CDR1 LNHDA and CDR2 SQIVND (reference sequence). V shed 1 base and J 2 bases; nucleotides not matched to a gene: 8. Study-wide findings and caveats: CD4+ and CD8+ blood T cells expanded clonally by week 6 at 0.1 to 3.0 mg/kg.

To note about this clone: Its specificity is unknown.

Sequencing used CD4+ or CD8+ T cells sorted from blood, obtained in a trial of the OX40 agonist ivuxolimab. The sequence was obtained from an adult with an advanced solid tumor such as melanoma, head and neck, liver or kidney cancer. This chain connects TRBV19 to TRBJ2-3, with 11 bases aligning to TRBD2. The CDR3 reads CASSIGGLAGLITDTQYF. The CDR3, as DNA: TGTGCCAGTAGTATAGGCGGACTAGCGGGTTTGATCACAGATACGCAGTATTTT.